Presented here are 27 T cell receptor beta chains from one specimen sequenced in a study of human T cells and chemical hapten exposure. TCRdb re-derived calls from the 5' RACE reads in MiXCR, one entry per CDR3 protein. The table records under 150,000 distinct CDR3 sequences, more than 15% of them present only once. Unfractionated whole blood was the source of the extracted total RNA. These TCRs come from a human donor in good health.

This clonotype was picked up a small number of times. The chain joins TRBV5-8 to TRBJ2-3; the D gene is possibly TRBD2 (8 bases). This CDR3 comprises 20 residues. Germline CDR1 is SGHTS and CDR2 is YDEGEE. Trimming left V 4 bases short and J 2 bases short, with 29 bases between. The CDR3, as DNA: TGTGCCAGCAGCCGGGGTAGGAGGGGGCGAGGACTAGCCGACACAGATACGCAGTATTTT. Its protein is CASSRGRRGRGLADTDTQYF.

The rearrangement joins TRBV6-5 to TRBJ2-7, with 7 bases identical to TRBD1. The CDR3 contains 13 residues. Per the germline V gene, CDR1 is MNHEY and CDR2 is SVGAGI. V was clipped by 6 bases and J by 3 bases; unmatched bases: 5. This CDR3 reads CASSRDSLYEQYF. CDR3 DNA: TGTGCCAGCAGCCGGGACAGTCTCTACGAGCAGTACTTC.

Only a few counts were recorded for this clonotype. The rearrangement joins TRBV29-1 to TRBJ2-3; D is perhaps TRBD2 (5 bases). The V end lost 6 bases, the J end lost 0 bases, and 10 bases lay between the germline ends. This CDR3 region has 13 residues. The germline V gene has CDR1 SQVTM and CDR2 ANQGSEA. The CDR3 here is CSVGRTSTDTQYF. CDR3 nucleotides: TGCAGCGTAGGGCGGACTAGCACAGATACGCAGTATTTT.

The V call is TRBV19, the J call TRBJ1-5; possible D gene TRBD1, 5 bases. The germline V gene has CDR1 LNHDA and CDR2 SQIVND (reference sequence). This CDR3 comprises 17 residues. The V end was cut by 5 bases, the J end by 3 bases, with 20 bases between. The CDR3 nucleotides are TGTGCCAGTAGTCCAGGGCTAACTATTCCGGACAATCAGCCCCAGCATTTT. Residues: CASSPGLTIPDNQPQHF.

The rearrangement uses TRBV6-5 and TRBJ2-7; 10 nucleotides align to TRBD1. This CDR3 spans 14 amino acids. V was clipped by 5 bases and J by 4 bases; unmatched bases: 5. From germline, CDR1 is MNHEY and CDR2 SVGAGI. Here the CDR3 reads CASSRGQGLYEQYF. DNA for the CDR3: TGTGCCAGCAGTAGGGGACAGGGGCTATACGAGCAGTACTTC.

The DNA of the CDR3 is TGTGCCAGCAGCCCCTCAGGGACGGCTGAAGCTTTCTTT. Translation: CASSPSGTAEAFF. The J gene is TRBJ1-1, the V gene TRBV6-1; D is perhaps TRBD1 (5 bases). The germline CDR1 and CDR2 sequences are MNHNS and SASEGT. V was shortened by 6 bases and J by 6 bases, with 14 bases between the two germline ends. The CDR3 is 13 residues long.

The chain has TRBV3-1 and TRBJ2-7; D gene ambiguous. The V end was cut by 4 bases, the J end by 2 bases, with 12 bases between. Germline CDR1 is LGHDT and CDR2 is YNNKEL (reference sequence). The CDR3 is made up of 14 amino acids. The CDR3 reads CASSPRVAPYEQYF. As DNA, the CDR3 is TGTGCCAGCAGCCCTCGTGTAGCTCCCTACGAGCAGTACTTC.

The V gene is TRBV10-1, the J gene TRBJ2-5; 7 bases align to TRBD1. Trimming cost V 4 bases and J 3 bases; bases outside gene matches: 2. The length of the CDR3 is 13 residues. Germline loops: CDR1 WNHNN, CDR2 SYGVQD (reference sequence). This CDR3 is CASSADREETQYF. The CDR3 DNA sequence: TGCGCCAGCAGTGCCGACAGGGAAGAGACCCAGTACTTC.

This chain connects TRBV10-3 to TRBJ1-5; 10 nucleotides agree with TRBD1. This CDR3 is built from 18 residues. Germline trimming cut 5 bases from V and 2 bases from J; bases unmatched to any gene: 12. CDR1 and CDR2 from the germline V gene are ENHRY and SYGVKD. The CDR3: CAISRGQGGLRGNQPQHF. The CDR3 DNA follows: TGTGCCATCAGTCGAGGACAGGGGGGACTTAGGGGCAATCAGCCCCAGCATTTT.

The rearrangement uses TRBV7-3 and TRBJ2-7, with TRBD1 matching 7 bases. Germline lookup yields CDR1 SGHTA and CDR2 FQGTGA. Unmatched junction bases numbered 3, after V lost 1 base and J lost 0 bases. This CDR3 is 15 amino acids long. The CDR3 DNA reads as TGTGCCAGCAGCTTAAGACAGGGACCCTCCTACGAGCAGTACTTC. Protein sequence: CASSLRQGPSYEQYF.

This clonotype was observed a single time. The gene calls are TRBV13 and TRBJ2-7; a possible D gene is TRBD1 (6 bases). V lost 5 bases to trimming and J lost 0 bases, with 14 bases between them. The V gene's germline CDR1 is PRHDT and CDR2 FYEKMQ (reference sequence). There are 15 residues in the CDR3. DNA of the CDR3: TGTGCCAGCAGCCGAACCGGGACACACTCCTACGAGCAGTACTTC. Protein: CASSRTGTHSYEQYF.

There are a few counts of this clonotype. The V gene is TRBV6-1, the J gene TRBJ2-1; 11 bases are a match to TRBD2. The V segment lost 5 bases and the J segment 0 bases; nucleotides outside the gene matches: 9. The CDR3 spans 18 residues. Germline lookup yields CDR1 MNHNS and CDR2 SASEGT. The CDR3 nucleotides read TGTGCCAGCAGTACCGGGACTAGCGGATCGAGCTCCTACAATGAGCAGTTCTTC. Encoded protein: CASSTGTSGSSSYNEQFF.

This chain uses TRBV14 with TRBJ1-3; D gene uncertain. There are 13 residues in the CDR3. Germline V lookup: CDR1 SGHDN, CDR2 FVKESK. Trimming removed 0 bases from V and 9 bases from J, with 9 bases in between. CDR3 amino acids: CASSQDSGGTIYF. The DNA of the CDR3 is TGTGCCAGCAGCCAAGATTCCGGAGGCACCATATATTTT.

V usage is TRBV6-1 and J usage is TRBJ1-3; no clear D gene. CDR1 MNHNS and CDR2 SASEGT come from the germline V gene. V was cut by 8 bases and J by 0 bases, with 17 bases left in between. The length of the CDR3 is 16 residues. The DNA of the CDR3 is TGTGCCAGCGTAGATCCGACATTTAACTCTGGAAACACCATATATTTT. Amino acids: CASVDPTFNSGNTIYF.

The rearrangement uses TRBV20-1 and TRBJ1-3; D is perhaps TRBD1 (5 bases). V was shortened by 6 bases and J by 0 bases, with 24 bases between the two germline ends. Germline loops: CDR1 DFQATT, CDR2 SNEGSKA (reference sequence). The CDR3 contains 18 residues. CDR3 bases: TGCAGTGCGAGGGACTCCGCAGTAGGTATCGGCTCTGGAAACACCATATATTTT. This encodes CSARDSAVGIGSGNTIYF.

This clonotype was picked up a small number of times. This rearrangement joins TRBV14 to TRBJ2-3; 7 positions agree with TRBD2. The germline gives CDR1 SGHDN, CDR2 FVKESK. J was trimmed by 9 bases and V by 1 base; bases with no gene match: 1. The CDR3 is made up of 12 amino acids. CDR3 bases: TGTGCCAGCAGCCAAGGACTAGCAACGCAGTATTTT. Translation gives CASSQGLATQYF.

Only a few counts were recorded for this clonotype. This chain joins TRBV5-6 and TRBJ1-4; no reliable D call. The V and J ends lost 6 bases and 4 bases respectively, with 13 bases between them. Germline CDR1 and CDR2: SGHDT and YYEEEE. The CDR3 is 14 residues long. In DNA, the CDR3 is TGTGCCAGCACCGTTTATGCCGTTAATGAAAAACTGTTTTTT. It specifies CASTVYAVNEKLFF.

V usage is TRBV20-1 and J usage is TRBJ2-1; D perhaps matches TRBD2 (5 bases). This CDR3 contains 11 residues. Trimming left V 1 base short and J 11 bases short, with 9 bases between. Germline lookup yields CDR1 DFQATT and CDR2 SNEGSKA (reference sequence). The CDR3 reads CSARAAGQQFF. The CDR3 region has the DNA TGCAGTGCTAGAGCGGCGGGCCAGCAGTTCTTC.

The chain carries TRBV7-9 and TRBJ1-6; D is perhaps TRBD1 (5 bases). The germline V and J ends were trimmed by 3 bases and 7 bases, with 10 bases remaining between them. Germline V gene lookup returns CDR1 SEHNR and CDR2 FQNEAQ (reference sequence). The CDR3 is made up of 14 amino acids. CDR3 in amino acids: CASSLQGGNSPLHF. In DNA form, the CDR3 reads TGTGCCAGCAGCTTGCAGGGAGGCAATTCACCCCTCCACTTT.

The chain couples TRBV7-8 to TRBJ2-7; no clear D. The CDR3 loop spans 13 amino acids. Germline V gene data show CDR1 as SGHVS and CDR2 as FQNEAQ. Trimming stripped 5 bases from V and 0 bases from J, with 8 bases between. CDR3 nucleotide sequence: TGTGCCAGCAGCCTACGACCCTCCTACGAGCAGTACTTC. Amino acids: CASSLRPSYEQYF.

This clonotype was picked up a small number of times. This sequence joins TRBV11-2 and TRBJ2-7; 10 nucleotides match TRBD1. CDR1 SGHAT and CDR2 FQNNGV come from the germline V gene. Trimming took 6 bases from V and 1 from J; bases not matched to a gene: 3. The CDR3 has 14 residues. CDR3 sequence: CASRRQGASYEQYF. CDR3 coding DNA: TGTGCCAGCAGGCGACAGGGGGCTTCCTACGAGCAGTACTTC.

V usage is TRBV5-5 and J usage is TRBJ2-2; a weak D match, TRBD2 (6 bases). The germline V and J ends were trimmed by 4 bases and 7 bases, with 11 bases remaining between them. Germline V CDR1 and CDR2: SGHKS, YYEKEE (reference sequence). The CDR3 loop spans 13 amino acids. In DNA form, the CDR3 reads TGTGCCAGCAGCGGGACGGGACTCGGGGAGCTGTTTTTT. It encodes CASSGTGLGELFF.

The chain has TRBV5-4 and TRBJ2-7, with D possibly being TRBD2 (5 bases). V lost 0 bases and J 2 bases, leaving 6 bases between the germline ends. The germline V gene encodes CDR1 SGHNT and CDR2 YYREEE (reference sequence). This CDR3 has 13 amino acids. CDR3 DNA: TGTGCCAGCAGCTTGGGGGAGCCCTACGAGCAGTACTTC. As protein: CASSLGEPYEQYF.

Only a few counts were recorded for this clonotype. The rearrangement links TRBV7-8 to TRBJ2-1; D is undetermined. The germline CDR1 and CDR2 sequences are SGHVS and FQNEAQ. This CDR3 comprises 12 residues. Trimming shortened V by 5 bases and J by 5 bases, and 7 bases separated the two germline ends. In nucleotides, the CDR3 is TGTGCCAGCAGCCGACTGGACAATGAGCAGTTCTTC. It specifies CASSRLDNEQFF.

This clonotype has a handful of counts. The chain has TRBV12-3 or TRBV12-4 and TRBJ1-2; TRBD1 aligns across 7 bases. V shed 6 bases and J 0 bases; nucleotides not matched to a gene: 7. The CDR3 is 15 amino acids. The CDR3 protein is CASSRDRDSNYGYTF. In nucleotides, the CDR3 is TGTGCCAGCAGCCGGGACAGAGACTCTAACTATGGCTACACCTTC.

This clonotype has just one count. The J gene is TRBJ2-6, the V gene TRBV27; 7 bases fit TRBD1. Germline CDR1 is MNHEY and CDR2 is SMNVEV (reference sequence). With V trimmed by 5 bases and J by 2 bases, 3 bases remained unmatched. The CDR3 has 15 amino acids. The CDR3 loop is CASSPTGAGANVLTF. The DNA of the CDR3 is TGTGCCAGCAGTCCCACAGGGGCTGGGGCCAACGTCCTGACTTTC.

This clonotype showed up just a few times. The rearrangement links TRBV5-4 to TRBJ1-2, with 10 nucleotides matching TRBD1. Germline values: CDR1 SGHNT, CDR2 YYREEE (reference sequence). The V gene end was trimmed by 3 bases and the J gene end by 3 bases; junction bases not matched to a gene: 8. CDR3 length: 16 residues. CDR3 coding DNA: TGTGCCAGCAGCTCCGGGACAGGGGAGTTTGACTATGGCTACACCTTC. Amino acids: CASSSGTGEFDYGYTF.